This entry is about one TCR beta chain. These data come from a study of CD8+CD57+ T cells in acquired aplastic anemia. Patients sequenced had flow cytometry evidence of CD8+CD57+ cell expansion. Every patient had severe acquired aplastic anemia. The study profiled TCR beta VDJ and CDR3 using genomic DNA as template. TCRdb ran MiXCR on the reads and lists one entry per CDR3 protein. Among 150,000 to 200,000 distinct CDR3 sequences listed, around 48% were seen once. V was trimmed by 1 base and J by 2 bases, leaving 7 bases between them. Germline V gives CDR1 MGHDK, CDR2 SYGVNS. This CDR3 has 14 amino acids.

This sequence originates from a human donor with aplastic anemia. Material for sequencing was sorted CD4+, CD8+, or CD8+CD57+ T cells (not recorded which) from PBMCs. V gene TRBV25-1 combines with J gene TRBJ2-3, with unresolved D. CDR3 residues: CASSEFRDTDTQYF. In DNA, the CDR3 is TGTGCCAGCAGTGAATTCAGAGACACAGATACGCAGTATTTT.